A selection of T cell receptor beta chains follows, all from one sample in a study of post-analysis software for immune sequencing data. TCRdb re-analysed the PCR reads in MiXCR, keeping a single row per CDR3 protein. The data contain 250,000 to 300,000 distinct CDR3 sequences, less than 40% of them singletons. Sequenced material: blood. Receptors originate from a girl aged 5-17 years with multiple sclerosis. The CDR3 runs from the conserved cysteine through the conserved F or W. The D gene is left open where the match is weak. For some rows the clone size is stated as once, few or many, or as a class when expanded; others skip it.

abundance	v_gene	j_gene	d_gene	CDR3aa	CDR3nt
-	TRBV28	TRBJ1-4	TRBD1	CASRNRGTNEKLFF	TGTGCCAGCAGAAACAGGGGAACTAATGAAAAACTGTTTTTT
once	TRBV5-1	TRBJ2-5	-	CASSSGTHTETQYF	TGCGCCAGCAGCTCCGGGACTCACACAGAGACCCAGTACTTC
many	TRBV4-1	TRBJ2-1	-	CASSQVAGRGGGSYNEQFF	TGCGCCAGCAGCCAAGTGGCAGGCCGGGGTGGGGGGTCCTACAATGAGCAGTTCTTC
-	TRBV12-3/TRBV12-4	TRBJ2-3	TRBD2	CASNPGLAGTDTQYF	TGTGCCAGCAACCCGGGCCTAGCGGGCACAGATACGCAGTATTTT
many	TRBV29-1	TRBJ2-1	-	CSAGGRMNNEQFF	TGCAGCGCTGGGGGCAGGATGAACAATGAGCAGTTCTTC
many	TRBV29-1	TRBJ1-5	-	CSVGEGGQPQHF	TGCAGCGTTGGGGAGGGGGGACAGCCCCAGCATTTT
many	TRBV7-2	TRBJ1-6	-	CASSLLQSESSPLHF	TGTGCCAGCAGCTTACTCCAGTCGGAGTCCTCACCCCTCCACTTT
many	TRBV5-1	TRBJ2-1	-	CASSFLRDGYNEQFF	TGCGCCAGCAGCTTCCTTCGGGACGGTTACAATGAGCAGTTCTTC
few	TRBV5-5	TRBJ2-1	TRBD2	CASRSSGGHSEQFF	TGTGCCAGCAGGTCTAGCGGGGGCCACAGTGAGCAGTTCTTC
-	TRBV5-1	TRBJ1-1	-	CASSPQFLAGEAFF	TGCGCCAGCAGCCCCCAGTTTCTGGCCGGTGAAGCTTTCTTT
many	TRBV20-1	TRBJ2-1	-	CSARQAYNEQFF	TGCAGTGCTAGACAGGCATACAATGAGCAGTTCTTC
many	TRBV7-8	TRBJ1-2	-	CASSLEAGSYGYTF	TGTGCCAGCAGCTTAGAGGCAGGTTCCTATGGCTACACCTTC
few	TRBV5-6	TRBJ2-1	-	CASTGRGAKYNEQFF	TGTGCCAGCACCGGCCGGGGGGCCAAATACAATGAGCAGTTCTTC
many	TRBV9	TRBJ1-2	TRBD1	CASSVGGQDSGYGYTF	TGTGCCAGCAGCGTAGGGGGACAGGACAGCGGCTATGGCTACACCTTC
-	TRBV5-1	TRBJ2-3	-	CASSLDLGPDTQYF	TGCGCCAGCAGCTTGGATTTAGGTCCAGATACGCAGTATTTT
-	TRBV30	TRBJ2-1	TRBD2	CAWSILAGANEQFF	TGTGCCTGGAGTATACTAGCGGGAGCAAATGAGCAGTTCTTC
-	TRBV7-8	TRBJ2-1	TRBD2	CASRKPLAGSYNEQFF	TGTGCCAGCAGGAAGCCTCTAGCGGGGAGCTACAATGAGCAGTTCTTC
few	TRBV13	TRBJ2-5	-	CASNPLGQGGQETQYF	TGTGCCAGCAACCCCCTCGGGCAGGGTGGGCAAGAGACCCAGTACTTC
few	TRBV5-6	TRBJ1-5	-	CASSLPGSTQPQHF	TGTGCCAGCAGCTTGCCAGGGAGTACTCAGCCCCAGCATTTT
once	TRBV7-9	TRBJ2-3	TRBD2	CASSFVPSGGTTSTDTQYF	TGTGCCAGCAGCTTCGTCCCTAGCGGGGGGACAACTAGCACAGATACGCAGTATTTT
many	TRBV7-3	TRBJ2-3	TRBD1	CASSPLGQPIWADTQYF	TGTGCCAGCAGCCCTCTGGGACAGCCAATATGGGCAGATACGCAGTATTTT